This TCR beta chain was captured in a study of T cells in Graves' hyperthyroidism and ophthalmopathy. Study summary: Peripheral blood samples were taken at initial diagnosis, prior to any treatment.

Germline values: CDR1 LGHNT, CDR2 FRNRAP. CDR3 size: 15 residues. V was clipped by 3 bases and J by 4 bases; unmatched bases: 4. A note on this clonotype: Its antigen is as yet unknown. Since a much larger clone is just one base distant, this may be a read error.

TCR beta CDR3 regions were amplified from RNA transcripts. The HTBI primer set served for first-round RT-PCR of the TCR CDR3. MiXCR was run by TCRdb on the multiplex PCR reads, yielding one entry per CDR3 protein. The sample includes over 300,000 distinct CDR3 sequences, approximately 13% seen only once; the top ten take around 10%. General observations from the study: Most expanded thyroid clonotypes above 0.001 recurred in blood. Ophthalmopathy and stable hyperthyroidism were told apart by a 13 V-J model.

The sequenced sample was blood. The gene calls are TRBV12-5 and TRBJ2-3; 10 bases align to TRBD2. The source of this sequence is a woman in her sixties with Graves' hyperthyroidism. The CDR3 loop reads CASGLSSGGSDTQYF. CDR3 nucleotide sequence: TGTGCTAGTGGTTTATCTAGCGGGGGATCAGATACGCAGTATTTT.